The 25 T cell receptor beta chains presented below share a single source sample, sequenced in a study of T cells after yellow fever vaccination. TCRdb recomputed calls from the 5' RACE reads with MiXCR, one row per CDR3 protein. The sample contains under 550,000 distinct CDR3 sequences, 20% to 25% of which appear only once. The sample was PBMCs, taken roughly 20 days after the first yellow fever vaccination. Receptors originate from a man aged 18-30 years who received the YFV17D yellow fever vaccine.

This clonotype was counted at least ten times. The gene calls are TRBV5-1 and TRBJ2-7; the D call may be TRBD1 or TRBD2 (5 bases each). The CDR3 length is 13 residues. Germline CDR1 reads SGHRS; CDR2 reads YFSETQ. Deletions cut 4 bases from V and 2 bases from J, with 10 bases between. CDR3 nucleotides: TGCGCCAGCAGCGTACAGGAGGCCTACGAGCAGTACGTC. The encoded protein is CASSVQEAYEQYV.

This chain links TRBV7-2 with TRBJ2-5; 7 bases agree with TRBD1. Germline V gives CDR1 SGHTA, CDR2 FQGNSA. The length of the CDR3 is 17 residues. The trim removed 5 bases at V and 4 bases at J, leaving 16 bases unmatched. The CDR3 is CASSIPTGLMVGETQYF. The CDR3 DNA reads as TGTGCCAGCAGCATACCGACAGGGTTGATGGTAGGAGAGACCCAGTACTTC.

This clonotype has at least ten counts. This rearrangement joins TRBV7-3 to TRBJ1-1; 9 nucleotides align to TRBD1. Germline lookup yields CDR1 SGHTA and CDR2 FQGTGA. V lost 0 bases and J lost 2; bases outside the gene matches: 13. The CDR3 loop spans 19 amino acids. Written as DNA, the CDR3 is TGTGCCAGCAGCTTAACTCAACGGGACAGGGAATTCGCTAACACTGAAGCTTTCTTT. Its translation: CASSLTQRDREFANTEAFF.

This clonotype has a handful of counts. This chain uses TRBV7-2 with TRBJ2-1; perhaps TRBD2 as D (5 bases). The CDR3 is 13 amino acids. V was cut by 3 bases and J by 9 bases, with 12 bases left in between. Germline CDR1 is SGHTA and CDR2 is FQGNSA. CDR3 sequence (DNA): TGTGCCAGCAGCTTCGCTGGAGGAGCTGAGCAGTTCTTC. This sequence encodes CASSFAGGAEQFF. The variable domain in full, completed from reference TRBV7-2 and TRBJ2-1, reads GAGVSQSPSNKVTEKGKDVELRCDPISGHTALYWYRQSLGQGLEFLIYFQGNSAPDKSGLPSDRFSAERTGGSVSTLTIQRTQQEDSAVYLCASSFAGGAEQFFGPGTRLTVL.

This clonotype was counted between two and nine times. This CDR3 reads CASSLDRLAGGNEQFF. CDR3 sequence (DNA): TGCGCCAGCAGCTTGGACCGACTAGCGGGGGGAAATGAGCAGTTCTTC. This chain links TRBV5-1 with TRBJ2-1; 13 bases match TRBD2. CDR1 is SGHRS and CDR2 is YFSETQ in the germline V gene. Trimming removed 0 bases from V and 7 bases from J; junction bases left unmatched: 4. The CDR3 is 16 residues long.

The V and J genes are TRBV7-6 and TRBJ2-1; perhaps D is TRBD1 or TRBD2 (5 bases each). The CDR3 runs 14 residues. CDR1 is SGHVS and CDR2 is FNYEAQ in the germline V gene. V lost 2 bases and J lost 5, with 10 bases in between. The CDR3 is CASSLRDGHNEQFF. The DNA for the CDR3 is TGTGCCAGCAGCTTACGGGACGGACACAATGAGCAGTTCTTC.

This clonotype was counted only a few times. The chain has TRBV4-2 and TRBJ2-7; D is possibly TRBD1 (5 bases). Trimming removed 5 bases from V and 5 bases from J, with 19 bases in between. This CDR3 has 15 residues. Germline-derived CDR1 and CDR2 are LGHNA and YNFKEQ. CDR3 in DNA: TGTGCCAGCAGCTCGACAGAGCCGGAGTGGCACGAGCAGTACGTC. This sequence encodes CASSSTEPEWHEQYV.

The CDR3 coding sequence is TGTGCCAGCAGCCAAGATTGGGGGACAGGGTACCACAATGAGCAGTTCTTC. It translates to CASSQDWGTGYHNEQFF. The rearrangement joins TRBV3-1 to TRBJ2-1; 9 bases fit TRBD1. There are 17 residues in the CDR3. With 0 bases clipped from V and 5 bases from J, the junction kept 8 bases outside the gene matches. Germline-derived CDR1 and CDR2 are LGHDT and YNNKEL (reference sequence).

Comment on this clonotype: One junction end disagrees with the germline gene, perhaps due to a read error. The genes are TRBV7-2 and TRBJ2-7, with 7 bases that match TRBD1. This CDR3 region has 14 residues. Germline-derived CDR1 and CDR2 are SGHTA and FQGNSA. The CDR3 spells CASRLGTEGNEQYF. The CDR3 nucleotides read TGTGCCAGCAGGTTAGGGACAGAAGGTAACGAGCAGTACTTC.

This clonotype has at least ten counts. The chain carries TRBV2 and TRBJ1-1, with unresolved D. V lost 7 bases and J lost 1, with 10 bases in between. Germline V gene sequence: CDR1 SNHLY, CDR2 FYNNEI. CDR3 length: 13 residues. Here the CDR3 DNA reads TGTGCCAGCACCAAGACGGAGAACACTGAAGCTTTCTTT. Its protein is CASTKTENTEAFF.

The V gene is TRBV13, the J gene TRBJ1-2, with TRBD1 identical over 7 bases. J was trimmed by 8 bases and V by 3 bases; bases with no gene match: 12. Germline V CDR1 and CDR2: PRHDT, FYEKMQ (reference sequence). CDR3 size: 15 residues. CDR3 region: CASSFAPTGREGYTF. The CDR3 DNA reads as TGTGCCAGCAGCTTCGCCCCGACAGGGCGCGAAGGCTACACCTTC.

This clonotype was counted at least ten times. This chain connects TRBV7-2 to TRBJ1-2; D gene uncertain. CDR1 is SGHTA and CDR2 is FQGNSA in the germline V gene. This CDR3 comprises 13 residues. V gave up 5 bases and J gave up 8 bases, with 15 bases separating them. CDR3 bases: TGTGCCAGCAGCCCTGACGCATCATGGGGCTACACCTTC. Translation gives CASSPDASWGYTF.

The rearrangement joins TRBV5-1 to TRBJ2-5, with a possible D match to TRBD1 (5 bases). The CDR3 is 13 amino acids. From germline, CDR1 is SGHRS and CDR2 YFSETQ. V lost 5 bases and J 5 bases, leaving 13 bases between the germline ends. CDR3 nucleotide sequence: TGCGCCAGCAGGATCAGGGTTGAGGAGACCCAGTACTTC. Encoded protein: CASRIRVEETQYF.

Within the sample, this clonotype is medium-sized. V is TRBV6-5 and J is TRBJ2-1; 7 bases are shared with TRBD1. The CDR3 has 20 residues. Germline V gene data show CDR1 as MNHEY and CDR2 as SVGAGI. The V gene end was trimmed by 6 bases and the J gene end by 7 bases; junction bases not matched to a gene: 27. The CDR3 here is CASSPFIYRISGRGSNEQFF. CDR3 DNA: TGTGCCAGCAGCCCCTTTATATATAGGATTTCGGGCAGGGGGTCTAATGAGCAGTTCTTC.

The V and J genes are TRBV7-9 and TRBJ2-5, with D possibly matching TRBD1 (5 bases). Germline assignment: CDR1 SEHNR and CDR2 FQNEAQ (reference sequence). Trimming took off 3 bases at V and 1 base at J, with 9 bases between the two ends. The CDR3 runs to 14 residues. Here the CDR3 DNA reads TGTGCCAGCAGCTTGCAGGGCTCCCAAGAGACCCAGTACTTC. Its translation: CASSLQGSQETQYF.

CDR3: CSARGASGGYNEQFF. The CDR3 DNA reads TGCAGTGCTAGAGGGGCTAGCGGGGGATACAATGAGCAGTTCTTC. This sequence joins TRBV20-1 and TRBJ2-1; 10 bases agree with TRBD2. The CDR3 runs 15 residues. Germline V CDR1 and CDR2: DFQATT, SNEGSKA (reference sequence). Trimming took 1 base from V and 4 from J; bases not matched to a gene: 4.

This clonotype showed up just a few times. The chain has TRBV7-2 and TRBJ2-5; 7 bases agree with TRBD1. The ends lost 7 bases at V and 1 base at J; junction bases unmatched: 6. The CDR3 has 14 amino acids. CDR1 SGHTA and CDR2 FQGNSA come from the germline V gene. The CDR3 sequence is CASTTWTGQETQYF. The CDR3 nucleotides read TGTGCCAGCACCACATGGACAGGCCAAGAGACCCAGTACTTC.

This chain links TRBV7-8 with TRBJ2-5; no clear D. Trimming removed 2 bases at V and 7 bases at J, with 11 bases between. Looked up from germline, CDR1 is SGHVS and CDR2 is FQNEAQ. CDR3 length equals 13 residues. CDR3 residues: CASSLNSPRTQYF. The CDR3 DNA sequence: TGTGCCAGCAGCTTAAACAGTCCCCGGACCCAGTACTTC.

This chain connects TRBV28 to TRBJ1-1; tentatively, D is TRBD1 (6 bases). The CDR3 has 15 residues. V lost 5 bases and J 3 bases, leaving 16 bases between the germline ends. Germline CDR1 MDHEN, CDR2 SYDVKM. The CDR3 sequence is CASSTGGGGDTEAFF. The CDR3 DNA is TGTGCCAGCAGTACGGGGGGCGGCGGGGACACTGAAGCTTTCTTT.

Only a few counts were recorded for this clonotype. This chain links TRBV6-1 with TRBJ2-7, with 9 bases fitting TRBD1. CDR1 and CDR2 (germline): MNHNS, SASEGT. This CDR3 contains 15 residues. Germline trimming cut 4 bases from V and 4 bases from J; bases unmatched to any gene: 8. CDR3 bases: TGTGCCAGCAGTGTCCCCGGGACAGGGATATACGAGCAGTACTTC. Its protein is CASSVPGTGIYEQYF.

V gene TRBV2 combines with J gene TRBJ1-2; D uncertain. Germline values: CDR1 SNHLY, CDR2 FYNNEI. V was trimmed by 3 bases and J by 4 bases, leaving 15 bases between them. This CDR3 region has 15 residues. CDR3 coding DNA: TGTGCCAGCAGTGAGCGACGGACTGCCATCTATGGCTACACCTTC. Protein product: CASSERRTAIYGYTF.

The chain combines TRBV18 with TRBJ2-4; D is uncertain. Germline CDR1 is KGHSH and CDR2 is LQKENI. The V end lost 1 base, the J end lost 0 bases, and 16 bases lay between the germline ends. The CDR3 covers 18 residues. CDR3 sequence reads: CASSPLAPGALAKNIQYF. CDR3 coding DNA: TGTGCCAGCTCACCACTGGCGCCAGGAGCACTAGCCAAAAACATTCAGTACTTC.

In regard to this clonotype: A read error may account for a junction end that differs from germline. V gene TRBV5-1 combines with J gene TRBJ2-5; TRBD2 matches 12 bases. Germline CDR1 is SGHRS and CDR2 is YFSETQ. The length of the CDR3 is 18 residues. CDR3 nucleotide sequence: TGCGCCAGCAGCCGGACTAGCGGGGCCGAGATTCATCAAGAGATCCAGTACTTC. Translation: CASSRTSGAEIHQEIQYF.

The V call is TRBV18, the J call TRBJ1-5; D call uncertain. The CDR3 consists of 14 residues. The germline CDR1 and CDR2 sequences are KGHSH and LQKENI. V was pared by 2 bases and J by 7 bases, with 12 bases between. The CDR3 protein is CASSPTGDWQPQHF. DNA for the CDR3: TGTGCCAGCTCACCAACGGGCGACTGGCAGCCCCAGCATTTT.

V usage is TRBV9 and J usage is TRBJ2-3; D not resolved. Germline CDR1 reads SGDLS; CDR2 reads YYNGEE. This CDR3 comprises 15 residues. V was trimmed by 3 bases and J by 6 bases, leaving 17 bases between them. Written as DNA, the CDR3 is TGTGCCAGCAGCGAACGACATCAATGGCATGATACGCAGTATTTT. It specifies CASSERHQWHDTQYF. Variable domain in full (rest from reference TRBV9 and TRBJ2-3): DSGVTQTPKHLITATGQRVTLRCSPRSGDLSVYWYQQSLDQGLQFLIQYYNGEERAKGNILERFSAQQFPDLHSELNLSSLELGDSALYFCASSERHQWHDTQYFGPGTRLTVL.